What follows describes a single T cell receptor beta chain. TCRdb keeps only in-frame clones here, not all; method: immunoSEQ multiplex PCR. The table has around 250,000 clones, 80% to 90% seen once; the top ten hold 1.5% to 2%. This specimen comes from a study of blood T cell repertoires in COVID-19. Study information: The cDNA or gDNA used as material had been derived from T cells, B-cell-depleted T cells, or PBMCs.

Looked up from germline, CDR1 is MDHEN and CDR2 is SYDVKM. This CDR3 has 16 residues. Unmatched junction bases numbered 11, after V lost 1 base and J lost 7 bases. The chain is built from TRBV28 and TRBJ2-7, with TRBD2 matching 9 bases. The sequenced sample consisted of PBMCs or T cells enriched from blood (not recorded which). This clonotype was obtained from a woman aged 45-65 years who had recovered from COVID-19. CDR3 region: CASSLFGAGGPKEQYF. CDR3 DNA sequence: TGTGCCAGCAGTTTATTCGGGGCGGGAGGGCCGAAAGAGCAGTACTTC.